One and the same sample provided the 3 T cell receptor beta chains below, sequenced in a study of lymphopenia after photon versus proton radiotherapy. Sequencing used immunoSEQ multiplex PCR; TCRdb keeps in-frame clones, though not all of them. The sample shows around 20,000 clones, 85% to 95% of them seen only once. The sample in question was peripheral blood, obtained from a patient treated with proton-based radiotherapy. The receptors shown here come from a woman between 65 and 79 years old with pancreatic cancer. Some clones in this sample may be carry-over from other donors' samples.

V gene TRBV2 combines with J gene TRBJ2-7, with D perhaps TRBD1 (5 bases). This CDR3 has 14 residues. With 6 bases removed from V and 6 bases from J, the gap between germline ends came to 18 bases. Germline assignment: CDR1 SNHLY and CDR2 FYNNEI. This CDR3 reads CASRGQVPDSEQYF. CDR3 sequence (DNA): TGTGCCAGCAGGGGGCAGGTCCCAGATTCCGAGCAGTACTTC.

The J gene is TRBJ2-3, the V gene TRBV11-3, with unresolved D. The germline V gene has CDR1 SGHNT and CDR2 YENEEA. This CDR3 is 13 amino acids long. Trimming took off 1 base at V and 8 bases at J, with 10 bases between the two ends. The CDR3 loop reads CASSLVGIGTQYF. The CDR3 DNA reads TGTGCCAGCAGCTTAGTCGGCATAGGTACGCAGTATTTT.

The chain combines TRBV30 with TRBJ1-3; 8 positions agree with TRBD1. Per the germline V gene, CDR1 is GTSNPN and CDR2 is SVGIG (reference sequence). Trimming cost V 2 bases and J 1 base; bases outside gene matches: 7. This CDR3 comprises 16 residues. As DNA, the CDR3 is TGTGCCTGGAGTAACAAAAGACAGGGGTCTGGAAACACCATATATTTT. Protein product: CAWSNKRQGSGNTIYF.